This T cell receptor beta chain was profiled in a study of blood T cell repertoires in COVID-19. Across the study: COVID-19 samples, acute and convalescent, were from the United States, Italy and Spain. Nucleic acid was either cDNA or gDNA, and it came from T cells, B-cell-depleted T cells, or PBMCs.

Study processing details: Amplification of reference gene primers provided the estimated nucleated cell counts. Generated by immunoSEQ multiplex PCR, the TCRdb table keeps only in-frame clones and is missing some. That table gives V, J and clone size, and the DNA gave D and trimming. The data show approximately 93,000 clones, more than 70% seen once. This clone was counted a few times. This receptor was identified in a man aged 55 to 70 with acute or convalescent COVID-19. Material: peripheral blood.

CDR3 DNA sequence: TGTGCCAGTAGTAATCAGGGGGCTGCGCGGGAGCAGTACTTC. Encoded protein: CASSNQGAAREQYF. The chain joins TRBV19 to TRBJ2-7, with 8 bases identical to TRBD1. Germline CDR1 reads LNHDA; CDR2 reads SQIVND (reference sequence). With 4 bases clipped from V and 7 bases from J, the junction kept 9 bases outside the gene matches. CDR3 length: 14 residues.